This T cell receptor (beta chain) was found in a study of PD-1 blockade in classical Hodgkin lymphoma. The sample's time point: cycle 4 day 1 (C4D1), after 6 weeks of nivolumab. Autologous stem cell transplantation was followed by relapse in every patient, and brentuximab vedotin exposure varied. Sequencing was performed with immunoSEQ multiplex PCR; in TCRdb, only in-frame clones are kept and a portion is missing. The sample carries tens of thousands of clones, 90% recorded once. In the case of this clone: The antigen is undetermined.

The germline CDR1 and CDR2 sequences are LNHDA and SQIVND (reference sequence). J was trimmed by 8 bases and V by 8 bases; bases with no gene match: 8. The length of the CDR3 is 13 residues. Findings and caveats of the study: The CD4+ diversity rise by C4D1 was clearest in complete responders. Baseline TCR diversity was reportedly lower in newly diagnosed patients than in healthy donors. It was reported as lower still in relapsed/refractory patients. Prior to therapy, complete responders displayed diversity much like that of newly diagnosed patients.

The chain joins TRBV19 to TRBJ1-4; 7 bases agree with TRBD1. This sequence was found in a human donor with classical Hodgkin lymphoma. Sample: peripheral blood mononuclear cells (PBMCs), taken before the fourth cycle of nivolumab. The DNA for the CDR3 is TGTGCCAGTCACGGACAGGAGGGGGAAAAACTGTTTTTT. Translating gives CASHGQEGEKLFF.